The next 2 T cell receptor beta chains were all read from a single sample in a study of blood T cells in healthy people across ages. A J-beta primer mix and a sample-barcoded 5' primer were used in a second PCR of about 6 to 12 cycles. MiXCR, run by TCRdb on the 5' RACE reads, gives a single entry per CDR3 protein. The repertoire consists of about 830,000 distinct CDR3 sequences, with 62% occurring once and the leading ten covering around a quarter. Sequencing was performed on blood. The source is a man aged 25-40 years in good health.

CDR3 protein: CASSYLQGRIYNEQFF. The CDR3 bases are TGTGCCAGCAGTTACCTACAGGGGAGGATTTACAATGAGCAGTTCTTC. This chain joins TRBV6-2 or TRBV6-3 and TRBJ2-1; possibly TRBD1 for D (7 bases). Trimming pared 2 bases from V and 4 bases from J, leaving 15 bases between. The CDR3 spans 16 residues. Germline V gene data show CDR1 as MNHEY and CDR2 as SVGEGT.

CDR3 in amino acids: CASSPGTDNGYTF. CDR3 DNA: TGTGCCAGCAGCCCCGGGACAGACAATGGCTACACCTTC. The chain carries TRBV5-6 and TRBJ1-2; 7 positions agree with TRBD1. The CDR3 loop spans 13 amino acids. V shed 4 bases, J shed 6 bases, and the junction held 6 bases outside the gene matches. The germline CDR1 and CDR2 sequences are SGHDT and YYEEEE.